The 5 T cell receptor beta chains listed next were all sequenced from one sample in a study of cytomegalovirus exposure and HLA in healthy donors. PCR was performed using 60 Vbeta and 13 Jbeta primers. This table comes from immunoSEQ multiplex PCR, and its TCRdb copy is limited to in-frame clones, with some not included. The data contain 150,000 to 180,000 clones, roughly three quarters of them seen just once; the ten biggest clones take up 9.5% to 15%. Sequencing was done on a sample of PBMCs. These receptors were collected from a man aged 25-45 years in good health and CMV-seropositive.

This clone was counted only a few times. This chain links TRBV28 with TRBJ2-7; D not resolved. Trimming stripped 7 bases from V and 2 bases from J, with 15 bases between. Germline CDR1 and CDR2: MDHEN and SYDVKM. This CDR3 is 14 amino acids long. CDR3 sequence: CASTPGQATYEQYF. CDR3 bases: TGTGCCAGCACCCCTGGGCAGGCTACCTACGAGCAGTACTTC.

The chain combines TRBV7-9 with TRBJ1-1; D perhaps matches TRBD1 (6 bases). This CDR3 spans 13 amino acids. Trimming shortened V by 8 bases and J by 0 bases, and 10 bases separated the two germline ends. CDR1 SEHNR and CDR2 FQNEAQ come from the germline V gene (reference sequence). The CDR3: CASGGLMNTEAFF. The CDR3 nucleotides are TGTGCCAGCGGGGGCCTTATGAACACTGAAGCTTTCTTT.

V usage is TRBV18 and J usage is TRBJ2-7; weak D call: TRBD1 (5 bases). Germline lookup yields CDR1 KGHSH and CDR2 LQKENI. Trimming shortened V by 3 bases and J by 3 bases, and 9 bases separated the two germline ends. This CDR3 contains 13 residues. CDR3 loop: CASSPTAYYEQYF. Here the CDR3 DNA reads TGTGCCAGCTCACCGACAGCCTACTACGAGCAGTACTTC.

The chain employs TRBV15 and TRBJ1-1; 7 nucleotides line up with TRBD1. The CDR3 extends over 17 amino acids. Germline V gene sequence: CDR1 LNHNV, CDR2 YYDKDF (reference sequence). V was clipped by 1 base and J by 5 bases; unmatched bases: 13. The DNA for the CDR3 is TGTGCCACCAGCAGAGGGCGTGGGACAGCCTATAGAACTGAAGCTTTCTTT. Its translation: CATSRGRGTAYRTEAFF. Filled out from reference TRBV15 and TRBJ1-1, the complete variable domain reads DAMVIQNPRYQVTQFGKPVTLSCSQTLNHNVMYWYQQKSSQAPKLLFHYYDKDFNNEADTPDNFQSRRPNTSFCFLDIRSPGLGDTAMYLCATSRGRGTAYRTEAFFGQGTRLTVV.

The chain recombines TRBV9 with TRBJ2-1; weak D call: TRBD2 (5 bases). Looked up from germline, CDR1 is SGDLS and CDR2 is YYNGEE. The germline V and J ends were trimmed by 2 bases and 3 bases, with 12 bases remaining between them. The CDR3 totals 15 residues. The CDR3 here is CASSVRPDFYNEQFF. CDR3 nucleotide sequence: TGTGCCAGCAGCGTCCGACCGGACTTCTACAATGAGCAGTTCTTC.